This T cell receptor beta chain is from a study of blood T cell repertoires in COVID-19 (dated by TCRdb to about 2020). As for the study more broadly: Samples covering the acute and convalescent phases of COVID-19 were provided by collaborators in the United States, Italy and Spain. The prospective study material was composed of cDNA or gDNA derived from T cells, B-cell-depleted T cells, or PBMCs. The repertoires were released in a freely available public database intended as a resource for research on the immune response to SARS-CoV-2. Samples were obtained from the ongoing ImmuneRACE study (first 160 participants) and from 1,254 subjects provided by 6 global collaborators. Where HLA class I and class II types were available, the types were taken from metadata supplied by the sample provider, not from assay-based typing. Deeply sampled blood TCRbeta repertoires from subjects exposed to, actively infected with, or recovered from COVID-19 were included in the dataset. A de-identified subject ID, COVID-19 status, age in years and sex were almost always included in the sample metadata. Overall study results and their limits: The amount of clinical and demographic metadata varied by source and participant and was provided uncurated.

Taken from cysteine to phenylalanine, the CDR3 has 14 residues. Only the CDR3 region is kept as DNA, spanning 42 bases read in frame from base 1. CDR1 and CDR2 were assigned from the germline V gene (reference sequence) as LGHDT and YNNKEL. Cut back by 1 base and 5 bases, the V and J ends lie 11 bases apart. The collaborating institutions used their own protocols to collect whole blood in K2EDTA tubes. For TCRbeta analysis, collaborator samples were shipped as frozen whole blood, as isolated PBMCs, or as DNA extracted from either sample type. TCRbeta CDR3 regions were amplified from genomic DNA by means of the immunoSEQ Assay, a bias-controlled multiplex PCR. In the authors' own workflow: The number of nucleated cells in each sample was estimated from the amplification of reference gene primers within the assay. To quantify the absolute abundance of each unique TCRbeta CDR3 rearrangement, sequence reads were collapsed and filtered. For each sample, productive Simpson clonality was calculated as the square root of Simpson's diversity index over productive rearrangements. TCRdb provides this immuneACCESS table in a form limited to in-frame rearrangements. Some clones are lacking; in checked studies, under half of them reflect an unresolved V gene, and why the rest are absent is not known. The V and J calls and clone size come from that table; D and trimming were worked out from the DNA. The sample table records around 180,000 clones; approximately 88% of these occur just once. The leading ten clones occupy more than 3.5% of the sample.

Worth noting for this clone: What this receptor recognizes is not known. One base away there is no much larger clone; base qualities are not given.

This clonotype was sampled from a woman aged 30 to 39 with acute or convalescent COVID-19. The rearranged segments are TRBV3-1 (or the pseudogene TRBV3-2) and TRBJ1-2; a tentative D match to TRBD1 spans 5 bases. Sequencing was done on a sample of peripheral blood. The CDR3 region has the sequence CASSQGPGGYGYTF. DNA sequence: TGTGCCAGCAGCCAAGGCCCCGGGGGATATGGCTACACCTTC.